This is a list of T cell receptor beta chains from one sample in a study of cytomegalovirus exposure and HLA in healthy donors. Data came from immunoSEQ multiplex PCR; TCRdb stores just in-frame clones and leaves some out. The sample holds under 200,000 clones, over 75% seen once. The sequenced sample was PBMCs. The receptors were sampled from a human donor in good health. Each CDR3 is given with its conserved first and last residue. D genes are given only for firm matches. Part of the rows lack a size; the others show once, few, many or a class for expanded clones.

.,TRBJ2-5,.,TRBV5-6,CASSLRRVGETQYF,TGTGCCAGCAGCTTGCGGCGGGTGGGGGAGACCCAGTACTTC
once,TRBJ2-7,.,TRBV5-4,CASSYTTQASYEQYF,TGTGCCAGCAGCTACACGACACAGGCATCCTACGAGCAGTACTTC
once,TRBJ1-5,.,TRBV5-4,CASSLAGPGQPQHF,TGTGCCAGCAGCTTAGCAGGGCCTGGTCAGCCCCAGCATTTT
.,TRBJ1-6,.,TRBV6-5,CASSASRWDSPLHF,TGTGCCAGCAGTGCCTCCAGGTGGGATTCACCCCTCCACTTT
.,TRBJ2-7,.,TRBV6-1,CASSSIFPGYYEQYF,TGTGCCAGCAGTTCGATTTTTCCGGGGTACTACGAGCAGTACTTC
.,TRBJ2-2,TRBD2,TRBV5-1,CASSLGGGANTGELFF,TGCGCCAGCAGCTTGGGCGGGGGGGCGAACACCGGGGAGCTGTTTTTT
.,TRBJ2-6,.,TRBV11-3,CASSFEGEGANVLTF,TGTGCCAGCAGCTTTGAGGGGGAGGGGGCCAACGTCCTGACTTTC
few,TRBJ2-1,TRBD2,TRBV9,CASSTPGGALDNEQFF,TGTGCCAGCAGCACCCCCGGGGGGGCTTTGGACAATGAGCAGTTCTTC
.,TRBJ2-1,.,TRBV9,CASSVDQWREQFF,TGTGCCAGCAGCGTAGATCAGTGGCGGGAGCAGTTCTTC
.,TRBJ1-6,TRBD1,TRBV5-1,CASSLGQGNSPLHF,TGCGCCAGCAGCTTGGGACAGGGTAATTCACCCCTCCACTTT
.,TRBJ2-6,TRBD1,TRBV7-8,CASSPRPPQGAYGANVLTF,TGTGCCAGCAGCCCAAGGCCCCCGCAGGGGGCATATGGGGCCAACGTCCTGACTTTC
.,TRBJ1-3,.,TRBV7-9,CASSPRGDGNTIYF,TGTGCCAGCAGCCCCAGGGGCGATGGAAACACCATATATTTT
.,TRBJ1-4,.,TRBV19,CASKSSARPTNEKLFF,TGTGCCAGTAAGTCATCGGCTAGGCCAACTAATGAAAAACTGTTTTTT
.,TRBJ2-7,.,TRBV7-9,CASSQPRGEQYF,TGTGCCAGCAGCCAGCCCCGGGGAGAGCAGTACTTC
.,TRBJ2-7,.,TRBV4-1,CASSRQESSYEQYF,TGCGCCAGCAGCAGACAGGAGAGCTCCTACGAGCAGTACTTC
.,TRBJ1-1,TRBD1,TRBV7-2,CASSHGGGGTEAFF,TGTGCCAGCAGCCACGGAGGGGGCGGCACTGAAGCTTTCTTT
few,TRBJ1-1,.,TRBV13,CASSLGRAGTEAFF,TGTGCCAGCAGCTTAGGCAGGGCAGGGACTGAAGCTTTCTTT
few,TRBJ2-7,TRBD2,TRBV4-1,CASSQGALAGGDEQYF,TGCGCCAGCAGCCAAGGGGCTTTGGCGGGGGGTGACGAGCAGTACTTC
.,TRBJ2-3,TRBD2,TRBV9,CASSGGTSGASTDTQYF,TGTGCCAGCAGCGGGGGCACTAGCGGGGCCAGCACAGATACGCAGTATTTT
.,TRBJ2-2,.,TRBV15,CATSREHLVPSTGELFF,TGTGCCACCAGCAGAGAGCACCTGGTCCCCAGCACCGGGGAGCTGTTTTTT
.,TRBJ1-1,.,TRBV28,CASSLRGVEAFF,TGTGCCAGCAGTTTGCGGGGAGTTGAAGCTTTCTTT
.,TRBJ2-1,TRBD2,TRBV2,CASSAGLANNEQFF,TGTGCCAGCAGTGCGGGACTAGCAAACAATGAGCAGTTCTTC
once,TRBJ1-3,.,TRBV7-9,CASSPARGVNSGNTIYF,TGTGCCAGCAGCCCAGCCCGCGGGGTAAACTCTGGAAACACCATATATTTT
.,TRBJ2-7,TRBD2,TRBV7-6,CASSLSGGLSEQYF,TGTGCCAGCAGCTTGAGCGGGGGATTGAGCGAGCAGTACTTC
.,TRBJ2-5,TRBD1,TRBV5-4,CASSLSPTGEETQYF,TGTGCCAGCAGCCTGTCCCCGACAGGGGAAGAGACCCAGTACTTC
.,TRBJ1-2,.,TRBV9,CASSVTGKAGYTF,TGTGCCAGCAGCGTCACAGGCAAGGCTGGCTACACCTTC
few,TRBJ1-5,TRBD1,TRBV9,CASSAGQGRNQPQHF,TGTGCCAGCAGCGCGGGACAGGGCAGGAATCAGCCCCAGCATTTT
.,TRBJ1-5,.,TRBV15,CATSRVDWALSNQPQHF,TGTGCCACCAGCAGAGTGGACTGGGCCCTTAGCAATCAGCCCCAGCATTTT
.,TRBJ2-7,TRBD1,TRBV19,CASRARAGGAYEQYF,TGTGCCAGTCGAGCCCGCGCAGGGGGAGCCTACGAGCAGTACTTC
.,TRBJ2-7,.,TRBV7-8,CASSFSRESGYEQYF,TGTGCCAGCAGCTTCAGCAGGGAAAGTGGCTACGAGCAGTACTTC
once,TRBJ2-2,.,TRBV15,CAPREYTGELFF,TGTGCGCCAAGGGAGTACACCGGGGAGCTGTTTTTT
.,TRBJ2-5,TRBD2,TRBV30,CAWSGGEQETQYF,TGTGCCTGGAGCGGGGGGGAACAAGAGACCCAGTACTTC
.,TRBJ2-1,TRBD2,TRBV7-8,CASSLMGLANEQFF,TGTGCCAGCAGCTTAATGGGACTAGCGAATGAGCAGTTCTTC
.,TRBJ1-2,TRBD1,TRBV6-1,CASSELDRANYGYTF,TGTGCCAGCAGTGAATTGGACAGGGCCAACTATGGCTACACCTTC
.,TRBJ2-7,.,TRBV28,CAIFLRDISYEQYF,TGTGCCATCTTCCTACGGGACATCTCCTACGAGCAGTACTTC
.,TRBJ1-1,.,TRBV7-9,CVSSRQSLGFTEAFF,TGTGTCAGCAGCCGACAGAGCCTAGGCTTTACTGAAGCTTTCTTT
.,TRBJ2-3,TRBD1,TRBV5-6,CASRETGRATTDTQYF,TGTGCCAGCAGGGAGACAGGGCGGGCCACCACAGATACGCAGTATTTT
few,TRBJ1-1,TRBD1,TRBV11-3,CASSLDRGTEAFF,TGTGCCAGCAGCCTAGACAGGGGCACTGAAGCTTTCTTT
once,TRBJ2-7,TRBD2,TRBV11-3,CASSSRTSGTSSYEQYF,TGTGCCAGCAGCTCAAGGACTAGCGGGACGAGCTCCTACGAGCAGTACTTC
.,TRBJ1-1,.,TRBV5-1,CASALGGVGTEAFF,TGCGCCAGCGCTCTAGGCGGGGTGGGCACTGAAGCTTTCTTT
few,TRBJ2-2,.,TRBV5-6,CASSLGSSVGTGELFF,TGTGCCAGCAGCCTTGGGTCTAGCGTCGGCACCGGGGAGCTGTTTTTT
.,TRBJ1-1,.,TRBV19,CASSIGGNTEAFF,TGTGCCAGTAGTATTGGCGGGAACACTGAAGCTTTCTTT
.,TRBJ2-1,.,TRBV5-6,CASSLVVNEQFF,TGTGCCAGCAGCTTGGTTGTAAATGAGCAGTTCTTC